The 17 T cell receptor beta chains below all came from one sample that was sequenced in a study of cytomegalovirus exposure and HLA in healthy donors. It was with 60 Vbeta and 13 Jbeta primers that the PCR ran. TCRdb's table, derived via immunoSEQ multiplex PCR, lists solely in-frame clones and lacks some. Of 150,000 or so clones listed, more than 75% were seen once; the top ten hold approximately 14%. Specimen: PBMCs. The receptors stem from a woman between 35 and 50 years old in good health and CMV-seronegative.

The CDR3 nucleotides are TGTGCCAGCAGCCGGGACAGGGGTGGCGGGGAGCTGTTTTTT. It is translated as CASSRDRGGGELFF. The rearrangement links TRBV5-4 to TRBJ2-2; 10 positions match TRBD1. The CDR3 has 14 amino acids. Trimming removed 4 bases from V and 7 bases from J; junction bases left unmatched: 4. From germline, CDR1 is SGHNT and CDR2 YYREEE (reference sequence).

Worth noting for this clone: Germline and junction disagree at one end, which may indicate a read error. This chain joins TRBV7-9 and TRBJ1-5; D unclear. The germline CDR1 and CDR2 sequences are SEHNR and FQNEAQ (reference sequence). The CDR3 loop spans 14 amino acids. The chain's CDR3 is CSSTTNSPGQPQHF. As DNA, the CDR3 is TGTTCCAGCACCACTAATTCGCCCGGCCAGCCCCAGCATTTT.

The gene calls are TRBV5-6 and TRBJ1-1; TRBD1 agrees at 10 bases. Germline V CDR1 and CDR2: SGHDT, YYEEEE. V shed 5 bases and J 0 bases; nucleotides not matched to a gene: 7. The CDR3 runs to 16 residues. CDR3 coding DNA: TGTGCCAGCAGGGGGGACAGGGGATCGATGAACACTGAAGCTTTCTTT. Amino acid sequence: CASRGDRGSMNTEAFF.

CDR3 region: CASSQGDRGGTYNEQFF. In nucleotides, the CDR3 is TGCGCCAGCAGCCAAGGGGACAGGGGAGGTACTTACAATGAGCAGTTCTTC. This chain joins TRBV4-1 and TRBJ2-1; 10 bases are shared with TRBD1. Germline V lookup: CDR1 MGHRA, CDR2 YSYEKL. V lost 1 base and J lost 4; bases outside the gene matches: 7. The CDR3 consists of 17 residues.

On this clone: Other nucleotide sequences in the sample specify the same CDR3. This rearrangement joins TRBV6-6 to TRBJ2-5, with 8 positions matching TRBD1. This CDR3 is 14 amino acids long. J lost 11 bases, V lost 8 bases, and 16 bases had no gene match. Germline loops: CDR1 MNHNY, CDR2 SVGAGI (reference sequence). The CDR3 reads CASGGDRSRVTQYF. As DNA, the CDR3 is TGTGCCAGCGGTGGGGACAGGTCAAGAGTGACTCAGTACTTC.

This chain joins TRBV9 and TRBJ2-1; 9 positions match TRBD2. The germline V gene encodes CDR1 SGDLS and CDR2 YYNGEE. Trimming at V came to 0 bases and at J to 10 bases, leaving 8 bases not matched to a gene. The length of the CDR3 is 15 residues. In nucleotides, the CDR3 is TGTGCCAGCAGCGTAGGTGCTAGCGGGGAATGGGAGCAGTTCTTC. Encoded protein: CASSVGASGEWEQFF.

V gene TRBV7-9 combines with J gene TRBJ1-3; D gene uncertain. The CDR3 runs to 18 residues. V dropped 5 bases and J dropped 4 bases, with 24 bases sitting between them. Germline values: CDR1 SEHNR, CDR2 FQNEAQ (reference sequence). CDR3 protein: CASSPQPFEGLLGNTIYF. In DNA form, the CDR3 reads TGTGCCAGCAGCCCTCAACCTTTCGAGGGTCTACTCGGAAACACCATATATTTT.

Regarding this clone: At the DNA level, this CDR3 is encoded by other sequences in the same sample as well. The V call is TRBV19, the J call TRBJ2-7, with 8 bases aligning to TRBD1. Germline V lookup: CDR1 LNHDA, CDR2 SQIVND (reference sequence). V lost 3 bases and J lost 3; bases outside the gene matches: 7. This CDR3 is 15 amino acids long. The DNA of the CDR3 is TGTGCCAGTAGTATTTCTCCAGGGGGCTACTACGAGCAGTACTTC. This sequence encodes CASSISPGGYYEQYF.

The V gene is TRBV11-3, the J gene TRBJ1-2, with D perhaps matching TRBD1 (6 bases). Germline-derived CDR1 and CDR2 are SGHNT and YENEEA. V was shortened by 6 bases and J by 4 bases, with 12 bases between the two germline ends. There are 13 residues in the CDR3. This chain's CDR3 is CASSGGQFYGYTF. The DNA for the CDR3 is TGTGCCAGCAGTGGAGGACAGTTCTATGGCTACACCTTC.

The chain is built from TRBV6-5 and TRBJ1-1, with D tentatively TRBD1 (5 bases). CDR1 and CDR2 from the germline V gene are MNHEY and SVGAGI. The V end lost 7 bases, the J end lost 5 bases, and 14 bases lay between the germline ends. The CDR3 consists of 13 residues. CDR3: CASTLPGGTEAFF. CDR3 DNA: TGTGCCAGCACCCTTCCTGGGGGGACTGAAGCTTTCTTT.

The rearrangement uses TRBV28 and TRBJ1-1; D remains ambiguous. The CDR3 loop spans 14 amino acids. V was shortened by 1 base and J by 9 bases, with 15 bases between the two germline ends. Germline V gene sequence: CDR1 MDHEN, CDR2 SYDVKM. The CDR3 loop reads CASSLSAGLTKAFF. The CDR3 DNA sequence: TGTGCCAGCAGTTTATCCGCGGGTTTAACTAAAGCTTTCTTT.

The gene calls are TRBV7-9 and TRBJ2-4, with TRBD2 matching 11 bases. The CDR3 covers 16 residues. Germline V gene lookup returns CDR1 SEHNR and CDR2 FQNEAQ (reference sequence). V lost 4 bases to trimming and J lost 1 base; unmatched junction nucleotides: 3. The CDR3 nucleotides are TGTGCCAGCAGCTCCGCTAGCGGGAGGGCCAAAAACATTCAGTACTTC. Translation: CASSSASGRAKNIQYF.

This chain uses TRBV5-6 with TRBJ1-2; no definite D call. The CDR3 is made up of 12 amino acids. V lost 3 bases and J lost 8, with 11 bases in between. Germline-derived CDR1 and CDR2 are SGHDT and YYEEEE. For the CDR3, the DNA is TGTGCCAGCAGCTCCGGAGGTGTGGGCTACACCTTC. This gives the protein CASSSGGVGYTF.

This clone was found a few times. The chain employs TRBV7-6 and TRBJ1-5; D is uncertain. Deletions cut 5 bases from V and 0 bases from J, with 5 bases between. The length of the CDR3 is 13 residues. The germline V gene encodes CDR1 SGHVS and CDR2 FNYEAQ. The CDR3 loop is CASSPYSNQPQHF. For the CDR3, the DNA is TGTGCCAGCAGCCCCTATAGCAATCAGCCCCAGCATTTT.

The V gene is TRBV7-8, the J gene TRBJ2-1; tentatively, D is TRBD2 (6 bases). The CDR3 covers 16 residues. CDR1 and CDR2 from the germline V gene are SGHVS and FQNEAQ. Trimming cost V 4 bases and J 7 bases, with 20 bases left between them. The CDR3 reads CASSSLLGRDKNEQFF. CDR3 nucleotide sequence: TGTGCCAGCAGCTCGCTACTGGGGCGGGATAAGAATGAGCAGTTCTTC.

The chain has TRBV6-4 and TRBJ2-3; 12 bases fit TRBD2. The CDR3 has 17 amino acids. With V trimmed by 0 bases and J by 2 bases, 3 bases remained unmatched. CDR1 MRHNA and CDR2 SNTAGT come from the germline V gene. The CDR3 region has the DNA TGTGCCAGCAGTGACTCGACTAGCGGGGGTCACACAGATACGCAGTATTTT. Translation gives CASSDSTSGGHTDTQYF.

The V call is TRBV28, the J call TRBJ2-7; D may be TRBD1 (6 bases). Germline V gene data show CDR1 as MDHEN and CDR2 as SYDVKM. This CDR3 region has 14 residues. Trimming took 3 bases from V and 2 from J, leaving 11 bases between them. Here the CDR3 DNA reads TGTGCCAGCAGTTTGTACAGGGTGACCTACGAGCAGTACTTC. Protein: CASSLYRVTYEQYF.